The 6 T cell receptor gamma chains in this list originate from one sample, sequenced in a study of intestinal T cells in coeliac disease. The TRG library came from 150 to 200 ng of biopsy DNA amplified with LymphoTrack primers. TCRdb processed the multiplex PCR reads again with the CATT caller. The sample consists of hundreds of gamma-chain clones, approximately 50% of them appearing once. For each case, the template was genomic DNA from ten roughly 5.3-µm formalin-fixed paraffin-embedded scrolls. The material sequenced was a duodenal biopsy. The receptor set was obtained from a human donor with celiac disease.

CDR3 in amino acids: CATWNYYKKLF. The CDR3 DNA is TGTGCCACCTGGAATTATTATAAGAAACTCTTT. The chain is built from TRGV3 and TRGJ1 or TRGJ2. This CDR3 spans 11 amino acids. The V gene's germline CDR1 is VTNTFY and CDR2 YDVSTARD (reference sequence). V was clipped by 6 bases and J by 1 base; unmatched bases: 0.

Of note for this clone: An end of the junction does not agree with germline; a read error may underlie this. The gene calls are TRGV10 and TRGJ1 or TRGJ2. TRGV10 is filed as an ORF, its function uncertain. The CDR3 extends over 10 amino acids. Written as DNA, the CDR3 is TGCGCCCTTTCAGGGTATAAGAGACTCTTT. Its protein is CALSGYKRLF.

In its sample, this clone ranks as hyperexpanded. The chain links TRGV4 to TRGJP1. The germline gives CDR1 EGSTGY, CDR2 YDSYTSSV. The CDR3 sequence is 15 residues long. Trimming at V came to 0 bases and at J to 1 base, leaving 2 bases not matched to a gene. The CDR3 region is CATWDGRTTGWFKIF. In DNA, the CDR3 is TGTGCCACCTGGGATGGGCGTACCACTGGTTGGTTCAAGATATTT.

This clone is termed large. The rearrangement links TRGV8 to TRGJ1 or TRGJ2. J gave up 3 bases and V 3 bases, and 2 bases lay outside the gene matches. Germline V gives CDR1 VENAVY, CDR2 YDSYNSRV. The CDR3 totals 12 residues. CDR3 sequence: CATWDPYYKKLF. The CDR3 bases are TGTGCCACCTGGGATCCTTATTATAAGAAACTCTTT.

The CDR3 reads CATWEGAAGLTGWFKIF. In DNA, the CDR3 is TGTGCCACCTGGGAGGGGGCTGCGGGTCTCACTGGTTGGTTCAAGATATTT. The chain has TRGV2 and TRGJP1. The CDR3 runs 17 residues. Germline-derived CDR1 and CDR2 are EGSNGY and YDSYNSKV. J lost 4 bases, V lost 4 bases, and 15 bases had no gene match.

The chain has TRGV10 and TRGJ1 or TRGJ2. TRGV10 is an open reading frame, and its role is uncertain. There are 15 residues in the CDR3. Trimming took 5 bases from V and 13 from J; bases not matched to a gene: 21. The CDR3: CAAWWCRGLSGVKLF. CDR3 in DNA: TGTGCTGCGTGGTGGTGTCGTGGATTATCGGGGGTCAAACTCTTT.